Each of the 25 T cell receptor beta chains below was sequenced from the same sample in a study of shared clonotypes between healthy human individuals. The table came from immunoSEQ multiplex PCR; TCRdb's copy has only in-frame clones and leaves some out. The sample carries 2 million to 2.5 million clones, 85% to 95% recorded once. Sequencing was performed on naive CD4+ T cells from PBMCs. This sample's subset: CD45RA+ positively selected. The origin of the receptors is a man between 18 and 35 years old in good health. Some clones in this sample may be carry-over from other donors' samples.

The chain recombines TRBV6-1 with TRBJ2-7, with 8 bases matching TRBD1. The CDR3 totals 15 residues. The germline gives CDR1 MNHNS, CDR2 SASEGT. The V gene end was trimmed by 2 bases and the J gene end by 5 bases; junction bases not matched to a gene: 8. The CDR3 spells CASSEKRTGLDEQYF. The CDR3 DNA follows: TGTGCCAGCAGTGAAAAGAGGACAGGGCTCGACGAGCAGTACTTC.

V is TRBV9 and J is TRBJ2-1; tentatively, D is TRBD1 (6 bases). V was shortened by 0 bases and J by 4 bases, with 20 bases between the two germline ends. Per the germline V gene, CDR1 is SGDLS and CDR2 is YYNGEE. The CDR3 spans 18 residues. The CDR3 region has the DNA TGTGCCAGCAGCGTAGAGGGGTGGGGGCTAGCCAAATACAATGAGCAGTTCTTC. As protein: CASSVEGWGLAKYNEQFF.

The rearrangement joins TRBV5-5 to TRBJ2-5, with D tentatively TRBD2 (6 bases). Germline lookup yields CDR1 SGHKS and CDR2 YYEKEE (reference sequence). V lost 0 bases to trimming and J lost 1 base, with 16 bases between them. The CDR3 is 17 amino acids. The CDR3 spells CASSLAPGRGPQETQYF. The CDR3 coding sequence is TGTGCCAGCAGCTTGGCCCCTGGGCGGGGCCCCCAAGAGACCCAGTACTTC.

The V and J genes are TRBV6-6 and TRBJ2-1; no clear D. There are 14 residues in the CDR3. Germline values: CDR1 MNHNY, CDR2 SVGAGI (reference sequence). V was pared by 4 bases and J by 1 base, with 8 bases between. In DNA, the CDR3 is TGTGCCAGCAGTTTAGGGCTATCCTACAATGAGCAGTTCTTC. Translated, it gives CASSLGLSYNEQFF.

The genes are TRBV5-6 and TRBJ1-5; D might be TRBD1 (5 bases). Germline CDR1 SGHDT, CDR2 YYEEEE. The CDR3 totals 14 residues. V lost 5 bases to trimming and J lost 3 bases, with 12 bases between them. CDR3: CASRRWGYNQPQHF. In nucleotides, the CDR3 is TGTGCCAGCAGAAGGTGGGGGTACAATCAGCCCCAGCATTTT. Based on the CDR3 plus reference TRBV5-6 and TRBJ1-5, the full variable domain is DAGVTQSPTHLIKTRGQQVTLRCSPKSGHDTVSWYQQALGQGPQFIFQYYEEEERQRGNFPDRFSGHQFPNYSSELNVNALLLGDSALYLCASRRWGYNQPQHFGDGTRLSIL.

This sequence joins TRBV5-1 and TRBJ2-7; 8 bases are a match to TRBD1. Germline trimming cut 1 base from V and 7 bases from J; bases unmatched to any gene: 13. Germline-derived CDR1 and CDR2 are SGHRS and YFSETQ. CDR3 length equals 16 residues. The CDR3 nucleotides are TGCGCCAGCAGCTTGAATTCGGCGACAGGGGTAAGGGAGCAGTACTTC. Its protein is CASSLNSATGVREQYF. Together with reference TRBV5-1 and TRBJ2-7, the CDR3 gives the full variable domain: KAGVTQTPRYLIKTRGQQVTLSCSPISGHRSVSWYQQTPGQGLQFLFEYFSETQRNKGNFPGRFSGRQFSNSRSEMNVSTLELGDSALYLCASSLNSATGVREQYFGPGTRLTVT.

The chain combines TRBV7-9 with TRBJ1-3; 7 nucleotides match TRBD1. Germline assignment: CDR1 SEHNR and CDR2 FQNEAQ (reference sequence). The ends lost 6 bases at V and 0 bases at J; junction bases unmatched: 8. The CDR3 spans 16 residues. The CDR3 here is CASRAGTAFSGNTIYF. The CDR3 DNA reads TGTGCCAGCAGGGCCGGGACAGCGTTCTCTGGAAACACCATATATTTT.

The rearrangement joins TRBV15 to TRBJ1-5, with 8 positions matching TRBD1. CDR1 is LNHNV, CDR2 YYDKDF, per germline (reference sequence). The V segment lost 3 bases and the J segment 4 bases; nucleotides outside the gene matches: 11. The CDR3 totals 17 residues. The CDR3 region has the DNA TGTGCCACCAGCAGTTCCCAGGGGGCATTGGGTAATCAGCCCCAGCATTTT. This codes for CATSSSQGALGNQPQHF.

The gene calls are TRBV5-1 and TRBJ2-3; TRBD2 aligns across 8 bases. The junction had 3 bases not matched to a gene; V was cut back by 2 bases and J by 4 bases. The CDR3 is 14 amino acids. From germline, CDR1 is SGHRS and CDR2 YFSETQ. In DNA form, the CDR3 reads TGCGCCAGCAGCTTAGCGGGAGCTTCAGATACGCAGTATTTT. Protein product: CASSLAGASDTQYF.

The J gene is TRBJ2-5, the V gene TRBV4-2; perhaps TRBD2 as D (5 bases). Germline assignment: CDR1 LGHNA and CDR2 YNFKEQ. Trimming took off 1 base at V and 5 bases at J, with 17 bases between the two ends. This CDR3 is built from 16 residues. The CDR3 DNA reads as TGTGCCAGCAGCCAAGGTGACCCCTTCGGCGGGGAGACCCAGTACTTC. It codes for CASSQGDPFGGETQYF.

CDR3 protein: CASLLQGRAFF. In DNA, the CDR3 is TGTGCCAGCCTTTTACAGGGGAGAGCTTTCTTT. This sequence joins TRBV25-1 and TRBJ1-1; 7 bases fit TRBD1. V lost 8 bases to trimming and J lost 10 bases; unmatched junction nucleotides: 7. Germline values: CDR1 MGHDK, CDR2 SYGVNS. The length of the CDR3 is 11 residues. The entire variable domain, with the rest obtained from reference TRBV25-1 and TRBJ1-1, is as follows: EADIYQTPRYLVIGTGKKITLECSQTMGHDKMYWYQQDPGMELHLIHYSYGVNSTEKGDLSSESTVSRIRTEHFPLTLESARPSHTSQYLCASLLQGRAFFGQGTRLTVV.

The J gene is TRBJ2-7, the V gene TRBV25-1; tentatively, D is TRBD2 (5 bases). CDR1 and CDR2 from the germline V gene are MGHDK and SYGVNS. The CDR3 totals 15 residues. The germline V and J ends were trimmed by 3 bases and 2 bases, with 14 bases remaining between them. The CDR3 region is CASSDSAGSPYEQYF. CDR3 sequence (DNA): TGTGCCAGCAGTGATAGCGCGGGTTCCCCCTACGAGCAGTACTTC.

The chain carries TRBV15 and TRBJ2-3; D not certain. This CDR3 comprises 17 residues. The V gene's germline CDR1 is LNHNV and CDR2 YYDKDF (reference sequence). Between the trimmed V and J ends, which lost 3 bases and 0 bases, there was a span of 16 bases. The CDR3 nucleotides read TGTGCCACCAGCAGGGGTATGACCTCTTTCAGCACAGATACGCAGTATTTT. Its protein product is CATSRGMTSFSTDTQYF.

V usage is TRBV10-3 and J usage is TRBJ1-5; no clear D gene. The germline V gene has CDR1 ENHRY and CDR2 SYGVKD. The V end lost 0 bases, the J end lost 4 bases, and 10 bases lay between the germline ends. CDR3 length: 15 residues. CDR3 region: CAISESNGGNQPQHF. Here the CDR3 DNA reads TGTGCCATCAGTGAGTCTAACGGAGGAAATCAGCCCCAGCATTTT.

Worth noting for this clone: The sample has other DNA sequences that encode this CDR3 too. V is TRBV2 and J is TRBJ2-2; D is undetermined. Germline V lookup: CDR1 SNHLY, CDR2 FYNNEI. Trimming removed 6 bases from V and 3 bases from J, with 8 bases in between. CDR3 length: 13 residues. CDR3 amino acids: CASSPVYTGELFF. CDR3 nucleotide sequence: TGTGCCAGCAGCCCCGTATACACCGGGGAGCTGTTTTTT.

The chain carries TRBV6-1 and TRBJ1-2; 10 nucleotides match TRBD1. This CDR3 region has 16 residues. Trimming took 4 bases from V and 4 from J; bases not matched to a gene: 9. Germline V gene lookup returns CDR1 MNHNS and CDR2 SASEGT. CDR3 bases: TGTGCCAGCAGTGCTACCGGGACAGGGGACTCCTATGGCTACACCTTC. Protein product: CASSATGTGDSYGYTF.

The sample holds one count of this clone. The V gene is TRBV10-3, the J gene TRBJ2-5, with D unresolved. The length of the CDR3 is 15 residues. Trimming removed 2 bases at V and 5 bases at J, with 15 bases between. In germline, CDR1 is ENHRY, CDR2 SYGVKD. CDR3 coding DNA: TGTGCCATCAGTGAGGGAATAGCCCGAGAGGAGACCCAGTACTTC. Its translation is CAISEGIAREETQYF.

This chain's CDR3 is CATTRDYGYTF. The CDR3 nucleotides are TGTGCCACCACACGGGACTATGGCTACACCTTC. This chain connects TRBV5-4 to TRBJ1-2; D unclear. CDR1 is SGHNT, CDR2 YYREEE, per germline (reference sequence). With 9 bases removed from V and 3 bases from J, the gap between germline ends came to 9 bases. This CDR3 has 11 amino acids. The full variable domain, rest sourced from reference TRBV5-4 and TRBJ1-2, is ETGVTQSPTHLIKTRGQQVTLRCSSQSGHNTVSWYQQALGQGPQFIFQYYREEENGRGNFPPRFSGLQFPNYSSELNVNALELDDSALYLCATTRDYGYTFGSGTRLTVV.

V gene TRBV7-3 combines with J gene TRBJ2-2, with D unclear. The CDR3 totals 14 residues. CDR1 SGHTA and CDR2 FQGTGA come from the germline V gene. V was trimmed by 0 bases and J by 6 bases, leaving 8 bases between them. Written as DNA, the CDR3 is TGTGCCAGCAGCTTAACGACGGTCTCCGGGGAGCTGTTTTTT. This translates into CASSLTTVSGELFF.

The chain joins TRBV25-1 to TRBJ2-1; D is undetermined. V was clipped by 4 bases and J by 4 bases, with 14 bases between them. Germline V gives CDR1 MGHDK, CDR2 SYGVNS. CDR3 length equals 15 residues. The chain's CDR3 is CASSGVGVSYNEQFF. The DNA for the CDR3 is TGTGCCAGCAGTGGGGTCGGTGTCTCTTACAATGAGCAGTTCTTC.

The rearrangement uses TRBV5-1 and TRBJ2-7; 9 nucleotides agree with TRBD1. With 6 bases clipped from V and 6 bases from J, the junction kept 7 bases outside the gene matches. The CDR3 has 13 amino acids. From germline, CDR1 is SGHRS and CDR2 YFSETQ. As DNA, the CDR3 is TGCGCCAGCAAGCTACAGGGGGCGGCCGAGCAGTACTTC. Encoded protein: CASKLQGAAEQYF.

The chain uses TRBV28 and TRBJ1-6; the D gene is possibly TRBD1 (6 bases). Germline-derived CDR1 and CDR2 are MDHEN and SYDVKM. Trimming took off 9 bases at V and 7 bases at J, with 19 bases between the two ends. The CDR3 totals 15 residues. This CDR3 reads CASLPAEGDNSPLHF. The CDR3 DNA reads TGTGCCAGTCTCCCAGCGGAGGGGGACAATTCACCCCTCCACTTT.

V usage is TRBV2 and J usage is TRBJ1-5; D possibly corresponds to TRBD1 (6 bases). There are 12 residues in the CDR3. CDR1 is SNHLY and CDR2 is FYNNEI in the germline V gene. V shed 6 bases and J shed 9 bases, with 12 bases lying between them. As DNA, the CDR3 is TGTGCCAGCAGCCACAGGGAGCTGCCCCAGCATTTT. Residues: CASSHRELPQHF.

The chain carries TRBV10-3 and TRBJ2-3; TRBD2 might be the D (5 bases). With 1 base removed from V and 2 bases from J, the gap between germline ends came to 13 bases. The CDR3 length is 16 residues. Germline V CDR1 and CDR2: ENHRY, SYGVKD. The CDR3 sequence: CAISELSSASTDTQYF. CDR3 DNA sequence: TGTGCCATCAGTGAGTTAAGTAGCGCGTCCACAGATACGCAGTATTTT.

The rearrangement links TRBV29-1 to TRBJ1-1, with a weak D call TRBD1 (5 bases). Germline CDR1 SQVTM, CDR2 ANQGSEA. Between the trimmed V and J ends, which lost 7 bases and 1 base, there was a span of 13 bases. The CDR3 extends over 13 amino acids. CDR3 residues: CSATGLQNTEAFF. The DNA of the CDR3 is TGCAGCGCAACAGGACTCCAGAACACTGAAGCTTTCTTT. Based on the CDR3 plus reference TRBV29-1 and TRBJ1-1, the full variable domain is SAVISQKPSRDICQRGTSLTIQCQVDSQVTMMFWYRQQPGQSLTLIATANQGSEATYESGFVIDKFPISRPNLTFSTLTVSNMSPEDSSIYLCSATGLQNTEAFFGQGTRLTVV.